This passage covers 30 T cell receptor beta chains from one sample sequenced in a study of blood T cell repertoires in COVID-19 (dated by TCRdb to between 2020 and 2021). The protocol used for the library was the immunoSEQ multiplex PCR assay. What TCRdb holds here is the immuneACCESS table cut down to in-frame rearrangements. Part of the clones is not present; checked against another copy, under half of the missing clones reflect an unresolved V gene, and the others are unexplained. The sample table contains about 100,000 clones; only one count was recorded for 80% to 95% of them. The ten largest clones capture around 2.1% of the sample. Material: peripheral blood. These receptors came from a man in his forties or fifties with active COVID-19.

This chain joins TRBV11-3 and TRBJ1-2, with 7 bases matching TRBD1. The CDR3 is 14 amino acids. J lost 8 bases, V lost 7 bases, and 13 bases had no gene match. The germline V gene has CDR1 SGHNT and CDR2 YENEEA. The CDR3 DNA follows: TGTGCCAGCACCCTGGACCGGACAGGCGGGGGCTACACCTTC. Residues: CASTLDRTGGGYTF.

The rearrangement links TRBV19 to TRBJ2-3, with 9 bases identical to TRBD2. Trimming removed 3 bases from V and 2 bases from J; junction bases left unmatched: 6. This CDR3 is 16 amino acids long. CDR1 is LNHDA and CDR2 is SQIVND in the germline V gene (reference sequence). The CDR3 loop is CASSIRERGVTDTQYF. In nucleotides, the CDR3 is TGTGCCAGTAGTATCCGAGAGCGGGGGGTCACAGATACGCAGTATTTT.

The rearrangement uses TRBV7-9 and TRBJ2-5; 14 bases map to TRBD2. CDR3 size: 17 residues. Trimming at V came to 1 base and at J to 4 bases, leaving 5 bases not matched to a gene. CDR1 is SEHNR, CDR2 FQNEAQ, per germline (reference sequence). The CDR3 nucleotides are TGTGCCAGCAGCTTAGGACTAGCGGGGGGGGCGGGAGAGACCCAGTACTTC. Protein: CASSLGLAGGAGETQYF. The full variable domain, completed using reference TRBV7-9 and TRBJ2-5, is DTGVSQNPRHKITKRGQNVTFRCDPISEHNRLYWYRQTLGQGPEFLTYFQNEAQLEKSRLLSDRFSAERPKGSFSTLEIQRTEQGDSAMYLCASSLGLAGGAGETQYFGPGTRLLVL.

This CDR3 is CASTLAGTGEQYV. The CDR3 coding sequence is TGTGCCAGCACCCTTGCGGGGACAGGCGAGCAGTACGTC. This chain joins TRBV6-6 and TRBJ2-7; the match to TRBD1 covers 8 bases. CDR1 is MNHNY, CDR2 SVGAGI, per germline (reference sequence). There are 13 residues in the CDR3. After removal of 7 bases from V and 6 bases from J, the junction contained 8 bases not matched to a gene.

This clone was observed a single time. The chain couples TRBV7-9 to TRBJ2-7, with 9 bases that match TRBD2. The trim removed 4 bases at V and 1 base at J, leaving 8 bases unmatched. Per germline, CDR1 SEHNR and CDR2 FQNEAQ (reference sequence). The CDR3 loop spans 16 amino acids. The DNA of the CDR3 is TGTGCCAGCAGCTACCGCAGCGGGGGGTTGTCCTACGAGCAGTACTTC. Protein sequence: CASSYRSGGLSYEQYF.

This clone has a single count. The rearrangement links TRBV5-1 to TRBJ2-5, with D perhaps matching TRBD2 (7 bases). The germline V and J ends were trimmed by 7 bases and 1 base, with 17 bases remaining between them. The CDR3 contains 15 residues. From germline, CDR1 is SGHRS and CDR2 YFSETQ. In nucleotides, the CDR3 is TGCGCCAGCCGTGTAGGGGGGGCGGTCCAAGAGACCCAGTACTTC. It encodes CASRVGGAVQETQYF. Full variable domain (outside the CDR3, taken from reference TRBV5-1 and TRBJ2-5): KAGVTQTPRYLIKTRGQQVTLSCSPISGHRSVSWYQQTPGQGLQFLFEYFSETQRNKGNFPGRFSGRQFSNSRSEMNVSTLELGDSALYLCASRVGGAVQETQYFGPGTRLLVL.

V is TRBV10-1 and J is TRBJ2-1; D is tentatively TRBD1 or TRBD2 (5 bases each). The V and J ends lost 6 bases and 0 bases respectively, with 9 bases between them. This CDR3 region has 14 residues. The germline V gene has CDR1 WNHNN and CDR2 SYGVQD (reference sequence). The CDR3 sequence is CASREGSSYNEQFF. For the CDR3, the DNA is TGCGCCAGCAGAGAGGGGAGCTCCTACAATGAGCAGTTCTTC.

The chain joins TRBV7-6 to TRBJ2-2, with D possibly TRBD2 on 6 matching bases. CDR1 is SGHVS and CDR2 is FNYEAQ in the germline V gene. The germline V and J ends were trimmed by 3 bases and 1 base, with 12 bases remaining between them. The CDR3 covers 16 residues. The CDR3 DNA is TGTGCCAGCAGCTTGGTAGCGGCGGGGAACACCGGGGAGCTGTTTTTT. This translates into CASSLVAAGNTGELFF.

The V and J genes are TRBV18 and TRBJ1-4; perhaps TRBD1 as D (6 bases). Per germline, CDR1 KGHSH and CDR2 LQKENI. V was trimmed by 3 bases and J by 2 bases, leaving 7 bases between them. This CDR3 has 14 residues. DNA of the CDR3: TGTGCCAGCTCACCGCAGGGGACTAATGAAAAACTGTTTTTT. This gives the protein CASSPQGTNEKLFF. The entire variable domain, with the rest obtained from reference TRBV18 and TRBJ1-4, is as follows: NAGVMQNPRHLVRRRGQEARLRCSPMKGHSHVYWYRQLPEEGLKFMVYLQKENIIDESGMPKERFSAEFPKEGPSILRIQQVVRGDSAAYFCASSPQGTNEKLFFGSGTQLSVL.

The chain joins TRBV5-6 to TRBJ2-1, with 8 bases matching TRBD2. The trim removed 0 bases at V and 3 bases at J, leaving 5 bases unmatched. The CDR3 runs to 16 residues. Germline CDR1 SGHDT, CDR2 YYEEEE. This CDR3 is CASSLVAGGLYNEQFF. CDR3 coding DNA: TGTGCCAGCAGCTTGGTTGCGGGGGGCCTCTACAATGAGCAGTTCTTC. Combining the CDR3 with reference TRBV5-6 and TRBJ2-1 gives the whole variable domain DAGVTQSPTHLIKTRGQQVTLRCSPKSGHDTVSWYQQALGQGPQFIFQYYEEEERQRGNFPDRFSGHQFPNYSSELNVNALLLGDSALYLCASSLVAGGLYNEQFFGPGTRLTVL.

The chain is built from TRBV29-1 and TRBJ1-4, with 12 nucleotides matching TRBD1. The CDR3 contains 16 residues. V dropped 7 bases and J dropped 5; count of bases not matched to a gene: 11. Germline CDR1 reads SQVTM; CDR2 reads ANQGSEA. The CDR3 region has the DNA TGCAGCGCTACCCCGGGACAGGGGGCGACGAATGAAAAACTGTTTTTT. Encoded protein: CSATPGQGATNEKLFF.

This chain connects TRBV2 to TRBJ2-6; no clear D gene. CDR3 size: 16 residues. CDR1 is SNHLY and CDR2 is FYNNEI in the germline V gene. V gave up 4 bases and J gave up 4 bases, with 14 bases separating them. The CDR3 coding sequence is TGTGCCAGCAGTGTATCTCCCCCCTCCGGGGCCAACGTCCTGACTTTC. Amino acid sequence: CASSVSPPSGANVLTF.

The gene calls are TRBV5-4 and TRBJ2-1, with D perhaps TRBD2 (5 bases). With 4 bases removed from V and 9 bases from J, the gap between germline ends came to 20 bases. Germline loops: CDR1 SGHNT, CDR2 YYREEE (reference sequence). CDR3 size: 15 residues. CDR3 region: CASSPEVESLGEQFF. CDR3 in DNA: TGTGCCAGCAGCCCGGAGGTGGAGTCATTAGGTGAGCAGTTCTTC.

The rearrangement uses TRBV5-1 and TRBJ1-3; TRBD1 matches at 8 bases. Looked up from germline, CDR1 is SGHRS and CDR2 is YFSETQ. CDR3 length equals 18 residues. Unmatched junction bases numbered 12, after V lost 4 bases and J lost 0 bases. DNA for the CDR3: TGCGCCAGCAGCGGGGGAAGGACAGGGCCCTCCTCTGGAAACACCATATATTTT. Translated, it gives CASSGGRTGPSSGNTIYF.

This chain links TRBV6-5 with TRBJ1-3; no reliable D call. V dropped 0 bases and J dropped 2 bases, with 11 bases sitting between them. Germline CDR1 is MNHEY and CDR2 is SVGAGI. The CDR3 spans 16 residues. CDR3 sequence reads: CASSYSIGSAGNTIYF. In nucleotides, the CDR3 is TGTGCCAGCAGTTACTCGATAGGGAGCGCTGGAAACACCATATATTTT.

This chain joins TRBV12-5 and TRBJ2-3; 10 bases fit TRBD2. Germline V gene data show CDR1 as LGHNT and CDR2 as FRNRAP. The V segment lost 0 bases and the J segment 0 bases; nucleotides outside the gene matches: 9. The CDR3 spans 19 residues. The CDR3 here is CASGLVLASGSLSTDTQYF. In DNA, the CDR3 is TGTGCTAGTGGTTTGGTACTGGCTAGCGGGAGTCTTAGCACAGATACGCAGTATTTT.

This clone was observed a few times. This chain uses TRBV27 with TRBJ1-6, with 8 nucleotides matching TRBD1. The CDR3 runs to 14 residues. CDR1 and CDR2 from the germline V gene are MNHEY and SMNVEV (reference sequence). V lost 2 bases to trimming and J lost 9 bases; unmatched junction nucleotides: 3. The CDR3 bases are TGTGCCAGCAGTTTAGAACAGGGGGGTTCACCCCTCCACTTT. Translating it yields CASSLEQGGSPLHF.

The chain joins TRBV5-6 to TRBJ1-4; 7 bases align to TRBD1. Trimming removed 6 bases from V and 11 bases from J; junction bases left unmatched: 13. The CDR3 is 14 amino acids. CDR1 is SGHDT, CDR2 YYEEEE, per germline. For the CDR3, the DNA is TGTGCCAGCAACACACAGGGGCCGAGCGGCAAACTGTTTTTT. It yields the protein CASNTQGPSGKLFF.

The chain uses TRBV6-5 and TRBJ2-1; 8 nucleotides line up with TRBD1. This CDR3 has 16 residues. J gave up 4 bases and V 2 bases, and 7 bases lay outside the gene matches. The V gene's germline CDR1 is MNHEY and CDR2 SVGAGI. The CDR3 protein is CASSYAMTGAYNEQFF. CDR3 DNA: TGTGCCAGCAGTTACGCAATGACAGGGGCTTACAATGAGCAGTTCTTC.

The CDR3 nucleotides read TGTGCCAGCAGTCCTAACCGGGGAGGGAACTATGGCTACACCTTC. Translating gives CASSPNRGGNYGYTF. The genes are TRBV3-1 (or the pseudogene TRBV3-2) and TRBJ1-2; D not certain. CDR1 is LGHDT, CDR2 YNNKEL, per germline (reference sequence). Trimming removed 6 bases from V and 2 bases from J, with 16 bases in between. This CDR3 has 15 amino acids.

The V and J genes are TRBV6-5 and TRBJ1-5; D is undetermined. V lost 2 bases and J 7 bases, leaving 12 bases between the germline ends. The CDR3 extends over 14 amino acids. Germline assignment: CDR1 MNHEY and CDR2 SVGAGI. Here the CDR3 reads CASSYQRGTQPQHF. In DNA form, the CDR3 reads TGTGCCAGCAGTTACCAACGGGGAACCCAGCCCCAGCATTTT.

V is TRBV5-4 and J is TRBJ2-2; D gene unclear. The CDR3 has 14 amino acids. Germline lookup yields CDR1 SGHNT and CDR2 YYREEE (reference sequence). V dropped 4 bases and J dropped 4 bases, with 11 bases sitting between them. CDR3 amino acids: CASSRTSGTGELFF. The CDR3 DNA is TGTGCCAGCAGCCGCACTTCGGGCACCGGGGAGCTGTTTTTT.

This clone showed up just a few times. Other DNA variants within this sample encode the same CDR3. The chain couples TRBV29-1 to TRBJ2-6, with 8 bases aligning to TRBD1. CDR3 length equals 15 residues. Germline V CDR1 and CDR2: SQVTM, ANQGSEA. The junction had 5 bases not matched to a gene; V was cut back by 7 bases and J by 0 bases. The CDR3 DNA is TGCAGCGCCCGACAGGGGAGCTCTGGGGCCAACGTCCTGACTTTC. Amino acid sequence: CSARQGSSGANVLTF.

The chain recombines TRBV19 with TRBJ1-2, with D uncertain. This CDR3 has 14 residues. The V end was cut by 3 bases, the J end by 3 bases, with 11 bases between. The germline CDR1 and CDR2 sequences are LNHDA and SQIVND (reference sequence). CDR3 region: CASSIVLSDYGYTF. CDR3 DNA sequence: TGTGCCAGTAGTATTGTTCTCTCGGACTATGGCTACACCTTC. The variable domain in full, with the rest retrieved from reference TRBV19 and TRBJ1-2, is DGGITQSPKYLFRKEGQNVTLSCEQNLNHDAMYWYRQDPGQGLRLIYYSQIVNDFQKGDIAEGYSVSREKKESFPLTVTSAQKNPTAFYLCASSIVLSDYGYTFGSGTRLTVV.

The chain is built from TRBV6-5 and TRBJ1-1, with D perhaps matching TRBD1 (6 bases). Trimming took off 4 bases at V and 5 bases at J, with 11 bases between the two ends. This CDR3 is built from 13 residues. CDR1 and CDR2 (germline): MNHEY, SVGAGI. Here the CDR3 reads CASSSNRVTEAFF. The CDR3 DNA follows: TGTGCCAGCAGTTCCAACAGGGTAACTGAAGCTTTCTTT.

V is TRBV7-9 and J is TRBJ1-4; D unresolved. This CDR3 comprises 13 residues. Germline CDR1 is SEHNR and CDR2 is FQNEAQ (reference sequence). The ends were cut back, 7 bases at V and 5 bases at J, with 11 bases in the middle. In nucleotides, the CDR3 is TGTGCCAGCATGAGGGCGTTAAATGAAAAACTGTTTTTT. This translates into CASMRALNEKLFF.

This sequence joins TRBV5-8 and TRBJ1-4, with D unclear. Germline CDR1 is SGHTS and CDR2 is YDEGEE. This CDR3 region has 12 residues. V was pared by 0 bases and J by 7 bases, with 4 bases between. The CDR3 DNA follows: TGTGCCAGCAGCTTGGACGGTGAAAAACTGTTTTTT. Translating gives CASSLDGEKLFF.

The rearrangement links TRBV6-5 to TRBJ2-7; D is ambiguous. The CDR3 contains 14 residues. V dropped 8 bases and J dropped 2 bases, with 16 bases sitting between them. The germline gives CDR1 MNHEY, CDR2 SVGAGI. CDR3 nucleotide sequence: TGTGCCAGCGGCCTAGGTATGCCTCCCTACGAGCAGTACTTC. This sequence encodes CASGLGMPPYEQYF.

The chain combines TRBV5-6 with TRBJ2-7; D is uncertain. This CDR3 comprises 13 residues. In germline, CDR1 is SGHDT, CDR2 YYEEEE. V was clipped by 4 bases and J by 7 bases, with 15 bases between them. CDR3 sequence (DNA): TGTGCCAGCAGCCTAGGTCCAAAAGAAGAGCAGTACTTC. Its translation is CASSLGPKEEQYF.

This rearrangement joins TRBV7-9 to TRBJ1-1; no firm D call. The CDR3 has 13 residues. Germline values: CDR1 SEHNR, CDR2 FQNEAQ (reference sequence). V lost 3 bases, J lost 2 bases, and 7 bases lay in between. The CDR3 DNA follows: TGTGCCAGCAGCTTGAACACCAACACTGAAGCTTTCTTT. It specifies CASSLNTNTEAFF. Variable domain in full (rest from reference TRBV7-9 and TRBJ1-1): DTGVSQNPRHKITKRGQNVTFRCDPISEHNRLYWYRQTLGQGPEFLTYFQNEAQLEKSRLLSDRFSAERPKGSFSTLEIQRTEQGDSAMYLCASSLNTNTEAFFGQGTRLTVV.